The subject of this entry is one T cell receptor (beta chain). The record originates from a study of control samples from healthy donors and cancer patients. The CDR3 totals 15 residues. Trimming cost V 1 base and J 3 bases, with 10 bases left between them. Germline CDR1 reads LNHDA; CDR2 reads SQIVND (reference sequence). Libraries were prepared by immunoSEQ multiplex PCR; TCRdb keeps only in-frame clonotypes and omits some of them. Of 95,000 to 150,000 clones listed, about 89% are singletons. The TCR originated in a woman between 18 and 29 years old in good health. The sample taken for sequencing was blood. V usage is TRBV19 and J usage is TRBJ1-5; D remains unclear. CDR3 bases: TGTGCCAGTAGTATAGGGCTCAGCAACAATCAGCCCCAGCATTTT. Amino acids: CASSIGLSNNQPQHF.